The 12 T cell receptor beta chains below all came from one sample that was sequenced in a study of T-cell memory formation after mild COVID-19. TCRdb called the 5' RACE reads again in MiXCR, with one record for every CDR3 protein. Altogether roughly 130,000 distinct CDR3 sequences are present, approximately 15% being singletons, with the ten largest covering roughly 14%. The material sequenced was PBMCs or a T cell subset sorted from them (not recorded which). Every receptor here comes from an adult woman who had mild COVID-19 (a few samples of this study predate the infection). Cell type and time point are not known.

The genes are TRBV7-9 and TRBJ1-5; D might be TRBD1 (5 bases). The ends were cut back, 7 bases at V and 7 bases at J, with 11 bases in the middle. Germline lookup yields CDR1 SEHNR and CDR2 FQNEAQ (reference sequence). The CDR3 runs to 12 residues. The CDR3 here is CASTSGGQPQHF. As DNA, the CDR3 is TGTGCCAGCACGAGCGGGGGACAGCCCCAGCATTTT. The full variable domain, rest sourced from reference TRBV7-9 and TRBJ1-5, is DTGVSQNPRHKITKRGQNVTFRCDPISEHNRLYWYRQTLGQGPEFLTYFQNEAQLEKSRLLSDRFSAERPKGSFSTLEIQRTEQGDSAMYLCASTSGGQPQHFGDGTRLSIL.

This clonotype was detected a few times. The rearrangement uses TRBV25-1 and TRBJ2-5; TRBD2 agrees at 12 bases. The V and J ends lost 5 bases and 3 bases, in that order; junction bases with no gene match: 7. Germline V CDR1 and CDR2: MGHDK, SYGVNS. The CDR3 has 16 amino acids. The CDR3 loop reads CASSRGLAGGEETQYF. In DNA, the CDR3 is TGTGCCAGCAGTAGGGGGCTAGCGGGAGGGGAAGAGACCCAGTACTTC.

This clonotype has a handful of counts. The V and J genes are TRBV20-1 and TRBJ1-1, with D possibly being TRBD1 (5 bases). In germline, CDR1 is DFQATT, CDR2 SNEGSKA (reference sequence). Trimming removed 4 bases from V and 3 bases from J, with 9 bases in between. The CDR3 has 12 amino acids. This chain's CDR3 is CSATGGYTEAFF. In nucleotides, the CDR3 is TGCAGTGCTACTGGGGGGTACACTGAAGCTTTCTTT.

This clonotype came up a few times. This chain uses TRBV11-2 with TRBJ2-7; D gene uncertain. The germline V and J ends were trimmed by 1 base and 9 bases, with 10 bases remaining between them. Germline CDR1 reads SGHAT; CDR2 reads FQNNGV. The CDR3 spans 12 residues. The CDR3 nucleotides are TGTGCCAGCAGCTTAGTCGGCGCAGTGCAGTACTTC. It is translated as CASSLVGAVQYF.

The V and J genes are TRBV24-1 and TRBJ2-5; a weak D match, TRBD2 (5 bases). CDR1 is KGHDR, CDR2 SFDVKD, per germline. V lost 5 bases and J 4 bases, leaving 7 bases between the germline ends. The CDR3 extends over 12 amino acids. As DNA, the CDR3 is TGTGCCACCAGTGTTGAGGGAGAGACCCAGTACTTC. Its translation: CATSVEGETQYF.

This sequence joins TRBV29-1 and TRBJ1-2; D not resolved. Trimming removed 4 bases from V and 3 bases from J, with 15 bases in between. The CDR3 runs 14 residues. The germline V gene has CDR1 SQVTM and CDR2 ANQGSEA. CDR3 region: CSVVTWEPDYGYTF. The CDR3, as DNA: TGCAGCGTTGTCACTTGGGAGCCCGACTATGGCTACACCTTC.

The chain links TRBV13 to TRBJ1-1; D call uncertain. Trimming took off 2 bases at V and 5 bases at J, with 15 bases between the two ends. Looked up from germline, CDR1 is PRHDT and CDR2 is FYEKMQ (reference sequence). The CDR3 covers 15 residues. CDR3 residues: CASSLFRVFVTEAFF. The DNA for the CDR3 is TGTGCCAGCAGCTTATTTCGGGTCTTCGTTACTGAAGCTTTCTTT.

This clonotype was found a few times. This chain connects TRBV21-1 to TRBJ1-6; the table's D call, TRBD1, has no DNA check behind it. TRBV21-1 represents a pseudogene. This CDR3 region has 18 residues. This CDR3 is CASSKESPTGGFSSPLHF. The CDR3 DNA reads as TGTGCCAGCAGCAAAGAGTCTCCGACAGGGGGATTCAGTTCACCCCTCCACTTT.

The chain couples TRBV5-6 to TRBJ2-3; D tentatively fits TRBD1 or TRBD2 (5 bases each). The length of the CDR3 is 15 residues. CDR1 is SGHDT and CDR2 is YYEEEE in the germline V gene. Trimming cost V 5 bases and J 2 bases, with 15 bases left between them. The CDR3 loop is CASSTPGANTDTQYF. The CDR3 DNA follows: TGTGCCAGCAGTACCCCCGGGGCTAACACAGATACGCAGTATTTT.

This clonotype was seen repeatedly, ten times or more. The chain recombines TRBV7-3 with TRBJ2-6, with D possibly matching TRBD1 (5 bases). CDR3 length equals 15 residues. The germline CDR1 and CDR2 sequences are SGHTA and FQGTGA. Deletions cut 2 bases from V and 2 bases from J, with 7 bases between. This CDR3 reads CASSLQGTGANVLTF. CDR3 bases: TGTGCCAGCAGCTTACAGGGAACTGGGGCCAACGTCCTGACTTTC.

V gene TRBV5-1 combines with J gene TRBJ2-1; 15 nucleotides match TRBD2. The CDR3 loop spans 19 amino acids. From germline, CDR1 is SGHRS and CDR2 YFSETQ. V shed 0 bases, J shed 9 bases, and the junction held 13 bases outside the gene matches. The CDR3 loop is CASSLAGLAGGVRQSEQFF. CDR3 nucleotides: TGCGCCAGCAGCTTGGCCGGACTAGCGGGAGGGGTCCGGCAAAGTGAGCAGTTCTTC.

At least ten counts were recorded for this clonotype. The chain has TRBV5-1 and TRBJ2-3; D perhaps matches TRBD2 (5 bases). Trimming removed 4 bases from V and 4 bases from J, with 10 bases in between. This CDR3 comprises 13 residues. Germline CDR1 reads SGHRS; CDR2 reads YFSETQ. The CDR3 sequence: CASSGSNADTQYF. In nucleotides, the CDR3 is TGCGCCAGCAGCGGGAGTAATGCAGATACGCAGTATTTT. The whole variable domain, remainder taken from reference TRBV5-1 and TRBJ2-3, is KAGVTQTPRYLIKTRGQQVTLSCSPISGHRSVSWYQQTPGQGLQFLFEYFSETQRNKGNFPGRFSGRQFSNSRSEMNVSTLELGDSALYLCASSGSNADTQYFGPGTRLTVL.